This passage covers 8 T cell receptor beta chains from one sample sequenced in a study of T-cell reconstitution after alpha-beta-depleted transplantation in children. A TCRbeta library incorporating unique molecular identifiers was prepared. Each CDR3 protein gets one entry after TCRdb re-called the PCR reads with MiXCR. In the table there are 200,000 to 250,000 distinct CDR3 sequences, roughly 25% of which are singletons. Material: PBMCs, mostly from graft donor cells, obtained 360 days after TCRalphabeta/CD19-depleted stem cell transplant. All receptors derive from a female patient aged 2-15 years who had a stem cell transplant for congenital amegakaryocytic thrombocytopenia, so the T cells may come from the graft donor.

This chain uses TRBV6-1 with TRBJ2-5; maybe TRBD1 (7 bases). The CDR3 sequence is 14 residues long. V dropped 8 bases and J dropped 4 bases, with 17 bases sitting between them. The germline gives CDR1 MNHNS, CDR2 SASEGT. The CDR3 is CASARPGGGETQYF. CDR3 sequence (DNA): TGTGCCAGCGCCCGCCCAGGGGGAGGAGAGACCCAGTACTTC.

Comment on this clonotype: A read error is possible here, since a much larger clone lies one base away. The conserved final phenylalanine or tryptophan is absent from the CDR3, which likely points to a read error. V is TRBV4-1 and J is TRBJ1-2, with a possible D match to TRBD1 (5 bases). Trimming shortened V by 1 base and J by 6 bases, and 30 bases separated the two germline ends. The CDR3 has 20 residues. Germline V lookup: CDR1 MGHRA, CDR2 YSYEKL. The CDR3 nucleotides read TGCGCCAGCAGCCAAGGTGTACTGAGGGGCGTAGGACCAAGCATGAATGGCTACACCTCC. The encoded protein is CASSQGVLRGVGPSMNGYTS.

The CDR3 is CSVEGGEIRGSTDTQYF. The DNA of the CDR3 is TGCAGCGTTGAGGGGGGGGAAATCAGGGGAAGCACAGATACGCAGTATTTT. The chain employs TRBV29-1 and TRBJ2-3; possibly TRBD2 for D (7 bases). CDR1 SQVTM and CDR2 ANQGSEA come from the germline V gene. V was cut by 3 bases and J by 0 bases, with 19 bases left in between. The CDR3 extends over 17 amino acids.

The sample holds a few counts of this clonotype. The V and J genes are TRBV7-9 and TRBJ2-6; no clear D. CDR3 length: 14 residues. Germline V CDR1 and CDR2: SEHNR, FQNEAQ (reference sequence). Trimming pared 2 bases from V and 3 bases from J, leaving 5 bases between. As DNA, the CDR3 is TGTGCCAGCAGCTTATCGGTTGGGGCCAACGTCCTGACTTTC. Its protein is CASSLSVGANVLTF. The full variable domain, rest sourced from reference TRBV7-9 and TRBJ2-6, is DTGVSQNPRHKITKRGQNVTFRCDPISEHNRLYWYRQTLGQGPEFLTYFQNEAQLEKSRLLSDRFSAERPKGSFSTLEIQRTEQGDSAMYLCASSLSVGANVLTFGAGSRLTVL.

V usage is TRBV2 and J usage is TRBJ1-1, with D possibly TRBD1 on 5 matching bases. The CDR3 has 15 residues. The V end lost 3 bases, the J end lost 3 bases, and 14 bases lay between the germline ends. The germline CDR1 and CDR2 sequences are SNHLY and FYNNEI. CDR3 coding DNA: TGTGCCAGCAGTGACGTGGGGCAGGTGGACACTGAAGCTTTCTTT. Translated: CASSDVGQVDTEAFF.

There are a few counts of this clonotype. The chain uses TRBV14 and TRBJ2-7; 7 nucleotides line up with TRBD1. V was clipped by 5 bases and J by 5 bases; unmatched bases: 15. CDR1 is SGHDN, CDR2 FVKESK, per germline. The CDR3 runs to 16 residues. The CDR3 sequence is CASSGGQIKGGNEQYF. CDR3 in DNA: TGTGCCAGCAGCGGGGGACAGATCAAAGGGGGCAACGAGCAGTACTTC. Together with reference TRBV14 and TRBJ2-7, the CDR3 gives the full variable domain: EAGVTQFPSHSVIEKGQTVTLRCDPISGHDNLYWYRRVMGKEIKFLLHFVKESKQDESGMPNNRFLAERTGGTYSTLKVQPAELEDSGVYFCASSGGQIKGGNEQYFGPGTRLTVT.

The chain is built from TRBV29-1 and TRBJ2-3; TRBD1 is a possible D gene (5 bases). CDR3 size: 13 residues. Germline loops: CDR1 SQVTM, CDR2 ANQGSEA. CDR3 residues: CSGRVVGTDTQYF. The CDR3 DNA follows: TGCAGTGGCAGGGTTGTGGGCACAGATACGCAGTATTTT.

This sequence joins TRBV7-2 and TRBJ1-2; maybe TRBD1 (6 bases). This CDR3 spans 16 amino acids. Trimming took off 2 bases at V and 1 base at J, with 14 bases between the two ends. Germline V gene data show CDR1 as SGHTA and CDR2 as FQGNSA. In nucleotides, the CDR3 is TGTGCCAGCAGCTTACGGTCGGGGGCGCTTAACTATGGCTACACCTTC. Translating it yields CASSLRSGALNYGYTF.